A single sample is the source of the 15 T cell receptor beta chains below, sequenced in a study of cytomegalovirus exposure and HLA in healthy donors. The PCR had 60 Vbeta and 13 Jbeta primers. Assay: immunoSEQ multiplex PCR; the TCRdb copy retains only in-frame clones and omits some. The sample includes over 150,000 clones, roughly 70% seen only once; the top ten take about 2.7%. The specimen was PBMCs. The receptors were gathered from a male donor in good health and CMV-seronegative.

The V and J genes are TRBV6-5 and TRBJ2-1, with 7 bases identical to TRBD1. Germline V gene data show CDR1 as MNHEY and CDR2 as SVGAGI. This CDR3 contains 16 residues. Trimming removed 0 bases from V and 0 bases from J; junction bases left unmatched: 2. CDR3 sequence: CASSYSTGSSYNEQFF. The CDR3 DNA is TGTGCCAGCAGTTACTCGACAGGGAGCTCCTACAATGAGCAGTTCTTC.

The V call is TRBV10-1, the J call TRBJ1-5, with 11 nucleotides matching TRBD1. The CDR3 sequence is 14 residues long. V lost 6 bases to trimming and J lost 6 bases; unmatched junction nucleotides: 4. Germline CDR1 reads WNHNN; CDR2 reads SYGVQD (reference sequence). This CDR3 reads CASRNGTGGQPQHF. CDR3 DNA sequence: TGCGCCAGCAGGAACGGGACAGGGGGTCAGCCCCAGCATTTT.

The chain recombines TRBV9 with TRBJ1-6, with 11 bases aligning to TRBD1. V was pared by 0 bases and J by 3 bases, with 5 bases of the junction left unmatched. Germline assignment: CDR1 SGDLS and CDR2 YYNGEE. CDR3 length: 18 amino acids. The CDR3 loop reads CASSVDPGTGGYNSPLHF. The CDR3 bases are TGTGCCAGCAGCGTAGACCCCGGGACAGGGGGCTATAATTCACCCCTCCACTTT.

This chain joins TRBV29-1 and TRBJ2-7; a weak D match, TRBD1 (6 bases). This CDR3 is 16 amino acids long. Trimming shortened V by 6 bases and J by 3 bases, and 24 bases separated the two germline ends. The germline CDR1 and CDR2 sequences are SQVTM and ANQGSEA. CDR3 sequence (DNA): TGCAGCGTGGCCCGGGAAGGGGGAACTACTCACTACGAGCAGTACTTC. This gives the protein CSVAREGGTTHYEQYF.

The CDR3 DNA reads TGTGCCAGCAGACCCACCACAGCCCATGAAGCTTTCTTT. Translating gives CASRPTTAHEAFF. The chain recombines TRBV28 with TRBJ1-1; no definite D call. The CDR3 totals 13 residues. Germline lookup yields CDR1 MDHEN and CDR2 SYDVKM. V was cut by 6 bases and J by 7 bases, with 15 bases left in between. The full variable domain, with the rest looked up from reference TRBV28 and TRBJ1-1, is DVKVTQSSRYLVKRTGEKVFLECVQDMDHENMFWYRQDPGLGLRLIYFSYDVKMKEKGDIPEGYSVSREKKERFSLILESASTNQTSMYLCASRPTTAHEAFFGQGTRLTVV.

This clone was counted only a few times. The rearrangement links TRBV7-3 to TRBJ2-5; a weak D match, TRBD2 (6 bases). This CDR3 is 16 amino acids long. V was cut by 2 bases and J by 4 bases, with 17 bases left in between. Germline-derived CDR1 and CDR2 are SGHTA and FQGTGA. As DNA, the CDR3 is TGTGCCAGCAGCTTAGGGCATGCGGGACCATTAGAGACCCAGTACTTC. Its translation is CASSLGHAGPLETQYF.

V usage is TRBV18 and J usage is TRBJ1-5, with D possibly matching TRBD1 (6 bases). V was pared by 3 bases and J by 6 bases, with 21 bases between. In germline, CDR1 is KGHSH, CDR2 LQKENI. The CDR3 contains 17 residues. This CDR3 is CASSPLASGTKSQPQHF. CDR3 sequence (DNA): TGTGCCAGCTCACCCCTTGCCTCCGGGACAAAGTCTCAGCCCCAGCATTTT.

The gene calls are TRBV11-2 and TRBJ2-1; D unresolved. This CDR3 contains 12 residues. Trimming left V 0 bases short and J 7 bases short, with 4 bases between. The germline V gene encodes CDR1 SGHAT and CDR2 FQNNGV. The CDR3 here is CASSLDRNEQFF. CDR3 sequence (DNA): TGTGCCAGCAGCTTAGACAGGAATGAGCAGTTCTTC.

This rearrangement joins TRBV6-5 to TRBJ1-2; D uncertain. Germline values: CDR1 MNHEY, CDR2 SVGAGI. The germline V and J ends were trimmed by 6 bases and 1 base, with 12 bases remaining between them. The CDR3 loop spans 14 amino acids. The chain's CDR3 is CASRAGRYNYGYTF. As DNA, the CDR3 is TGTGCCAGCAGGGCGGGCCGCTATAACTATGGCTACACCTTC.

This sequence joins TRBV4-1 and TRBJ1-6; 8 nucleotides agree with TRBD1. V lost 3 bases, J lost 0 bases, and 4 bases stayed unmatched. There are 17 residues in the CDR3. Germline V CDR1 and CDR2: MGHRA, YSYEKL. The CDR3 DNA follows: TGCGCCAGCAGCCAGACAGGGGCGAGCTCCTATAATTCACCCCTCCACTTT. Its protein is CASSQTGASSYNSPLHF.

The rearrangement uses TRBV6-1 and TRBJ1-2; 8 bases line up with TRBD1. J lost 4 bases, V lost 7 bases, and 5 bases had no gene match. Germline V gives CDR1 MNHNS, CDR2 SASEGT. This CDR3 contains 13 residues. The CDR3 coding sequence is TGTGCCAGCATAACCGGGACAGGCTATGGCTACACCTTC. It is translated as CASITGTGYGYTF.

The V and J genes are TRBV19 and TRBJ1-5, with 12 bases that match TRBD1. After removal of 6 bases from V and 7 bases from J, the junction contained 10 bases not matched to a gene. Germline V CDR1 and CDR2: LNHDA, SQIVND (reference sequence). The CDR3 extends over 16 amino acids. The CDR3 nucleotides are TGTGCCAGTAGAGATCCGGGACAGGGGGCACACCAGCCCCAGCATTTT. Amino acids: CASRDPGQGAHQPQHF.

This chain connects TRBV6-5 to TRBJ1-5; D gene unclear. The CDR3 consists of 13 residues. V shed 5 bases and J shed 4 bases, with 9 bases lying between them. The germline V gene has CDR1 MNHEY and CDR2 SVGAGI. Written as DNA, the CDR3 is TGTGCCAGCAGTCCCCGGGAGAATCAGCCCCAGCATTTT. Translation gives CASSPRENQPQHF.

J is TRBJ1-1 and V is TRBV30, with D unclear. Deletions cut 0 bases from V and 2 bases from J, with 13 bases between. The CDR3 spans 15 residues. Germline lookup yields CDR1 GTSNPN and CDR2 SVGIG (reference sequence). The CDR3: CAWSVLLWSNTEAFF. The DNA for the CDR3 is TGTGCCTGGAGTGTGCTTCTTTGGAGCAACACTGAAGCTTTCTTT.

In this sample, this clone turned up once. The chain has TRBV9 and TRBJ1-2, with 8 bases identical to TRBD1. In germline, CDR1 is SGDLS, CDR2 YYNGEE. Trimming removed 4 bases from V and 5 bases from J; junction bases left unmatched: 16. This CDR3 contains 17 residues. CDR3 sequence: CASSTRTGTRIPYGYTF. CDR3 coding DNA: TGTGCCAGCAGCACCCGGACAGGGACAAGGATTCCTTATGGCTACACCTTC.